One TCR beta chain is described in this entry. Its specificity is unknown. Using a J-beta primer mix together with a sample-barcoded 5' primer, a second PCR was run for roughly 6 to 11 cycles. Every sample gave at least 2.5 million paired-end reads containing CDR3. TCRdb itself ran the 5' RACE reads through MiXCR, one entry per CDR3 protein. The profile shows around 1,100,000 distinct CDR3 sequences, roughly two fifths of them singletons. The data belong to a study of blood T cells in healthy people across ages. Every sample had a minimum of 6.5 million PBMCs isolated. Broader study findings: From one million sequenced T cells, diversity estimates were lower bounds. Naive T cell percentage and TCR beta diversity correlated strongly.

The CDR3 is made up of 13 amino acids. From germline, CDR1 is SGHAT and CDR2 FQNNGV. J was trimmed by 8 bases and V by 3 bases; bases with no gene match: 6. The chain uses TRBV11-2 and TRBJ1-2, with 7 positions matching TRBD1. This receptor was taken from a man between 18 and 35 years old in good health. Source material: blood. The CDR3 spells CASSFRKGAGYTF. The CDR3 DNA is TGTGCCAGCAGCTTTAGGAAGGGGGCAGGCTACACCTTC.